One sample yielded the 11 T cell receptor beta chains listed below, sequenced in a study of T cell changes during pregnancy in multiple sclerosis. TCRdb's table, derived via immunoSEQ multiplex PCR, lists solely in-frame clones and lacks some. The table lists 50,000 to 60,000 clones, about nine tenths of them singletons, with 0.25% to 0.3% in the top ten. The source material was CD4+ T cells from peripheral blood mononuclear cells, sampled in the second trimester of pregnancy. The receptors come from a female donor with multiple sclerosis, enrolled in a pregnancy study.

This clone was seen once. The rearrangement links TRBV9 to TRBJ2-3, with TRBD2 matching 12 bases. The CDR3 extends over 16 amino acids. Germline values: CDR1 SGDLS, CDR2 YYNGEE. The trim removed 4 bases at V and 4 bases at J, leaving 7 bases unmatched. In DNA, the CDR3 is TGTGCCAGCAGCCAGAGGACTAGCGGGGAGTCAGATACGCAGTATTTT. It codes for CASSQRTSGESDTQYF.

The chain couples TRBV9 to TRBJ2-7; 9 bases agree with TRBD2. The trim removed 6 bases at V and 4 bases at J, leaving 11 bases unmatched. Germline V gives CDR1 SGDLS, CDR2 YYNGEE. The CDR3 runs 15 residues. CDR3 sequence reads: CASIPFGLAMYEQYF. The CDR3 DNA follows: TGTGCCAGCATCCCGTTCGGACTAGCGATGTACGAGCAGTACTTC.

V and J are TRBV18 and TRBJ1-1; maybe TRBD1 (5 bases). CDR1 KGHSH and CDR2 LQKENI come from the germline V gene. Trimming shortened V by 3 bases and J by 3 bases, and 8 bases separated the two germline ends. The CDR3 is made up of 13 amino acids. The CDR3 DNA follows: TGTGCCAGCTCACCGGGGGGAGACACTGAAGCTTTCTTT. This gives the protein CASSPGGDTEAFF.

This sequence joins TRBV2 and TRBJ1-5; D ambiguous. V was shortened by 2 bases and J by 0 bases, with 5 bases between the two germline ends. Germline assignment: CDR1 SNHLY and CDR2 FYNNEI. The CDR3 totals 14 residues. The CDR3 DNA is TGTGCCAGCAGTGAAACGGTTAGCAATCAGCCCCAGCATTTT. This translates into CASSETVSNQPQHF.

The chain uses TRBV27 and TRBJ1-5; TRBD1 might be the D (5 bases). The V end lost 1 base, the J end lost 2 bases, and 6 bases lay between the germline ends. This CDR3 is built from 14 residues. Germline V CDR1 and CDR2: MNHEY, SMNVEV (reference sequence). The chain's CDR3 is CASSLWGGNQPQHF. CDR3 DNA: TGTGCCAGCAGTTTATGGGGGGGCAATCAGCCCCAGCATTTT.

The CDR3: CASSYALEDTSNQPQHF. DNA for the CDR3: TGTGCCAGCAGCTATGCTCTCGAGGACACGAGCAATCAGCCCCAGCATTTT. The chain couples TRBV27 to TRBJ1-5; perhaps TRBD1 as D (5 bases). Trimming removed 6 bases at V and 1 base at J, with 19 bases between. This CDR3 is built from 17 residues. Germline V gene sequence: CDR1 MNHEY, CDR2 SMNVEV (reference sequence).

The chain couples TRBV2 to TRBJ2-2; D possibly corresponds to TRBD1 (6 bases). Trimming pared 8 bases from V and 4 bases from J, leaving 8 bases between. Germline V lookup: CDR1 SNHLY, CDR2 FYNNEI. This CDR3 spans 12 amino acids. For the CDR3, the DNA is TGTGCCAGCCGAGGGGGCACCGGGGAGCTGTTTTTT. This codes for CASRGGTGELFF.

CDR3: CASSQGTGELFF. As DNA, the CDR3 is TGTGCCAGCAGTCAGGGCACCGGGGAGCTGTTTTTT. J is TRBJ2-2 and V is TRBV2, with TRBD1 as a possible D gene (5 bases). V was clipped by 5 bases and J by 4 bases, with 5 bases between them. Germline CDR1 and CDR2: SNHLY and FYNNEI. The CDR3 has 12 amino acids.

The genes are TRBV25-1 and TRBJ2-3; 7 bases match TRBD1. V trimming: 1 base; J trimming: 11 bases; junction bases outside the gene matches: 9. This CDR3 spans 14 amino acids. CDR1 is MGHDK and CDR2 is SYGVNS in the germline V gene. The CDR3 DNA follows: TGTGCCAGCAGTGAATGGGGTGGGACAGAGGTGCAGTATTTT. Protein sequence: CASSEWGGTEVQYF. Complete variable domain (other parts from reference TRBV25-1 and TRBJ2-3): EADIYQTPRYLVIGTGKKITLECSQTMGHDKMYWYQQDPGMELHLIHYSYGVNSTEKGDLSSESTVSRIRTEHFPLTLESARPSHTSQYLCASSEWGGTEVQYFGPGTRLTVL.

This chain connects TRBV5-1 to TRBJ2-7; 7 bases are shared with TRBD2. In germline, CDR1 is SGHRS, CDR2 YFSETQ. The CDR3 contains 15 residues. The trim removed 0 bases at V and 3 bases at J, leaving 6 bases unmatched. CDR3 loop: CASSLGGGGLYEQYF. The DNA of the CDR3 is TGCGCCAGCAGCTTGGGTGGCGGGGGACTCTACGAGCAGTACTTC.

The rearrangement uses TRBV10-3 and TRBJ2-5; 8 bases fit TRBD2. Trimming took 6 bases from V and 3 from J; bases not matched to a gene: 3. The CDR3 has 13 residues. Per the germline V gene, CDR1 is ENHRY and CDR2 is SYGVKD. As DNA, the CDR3 is TGTGCCATCAGGGCGCGGGGGGAAGAGACCCAGTACTTC. Protein product: CAIRARGEETQYF.